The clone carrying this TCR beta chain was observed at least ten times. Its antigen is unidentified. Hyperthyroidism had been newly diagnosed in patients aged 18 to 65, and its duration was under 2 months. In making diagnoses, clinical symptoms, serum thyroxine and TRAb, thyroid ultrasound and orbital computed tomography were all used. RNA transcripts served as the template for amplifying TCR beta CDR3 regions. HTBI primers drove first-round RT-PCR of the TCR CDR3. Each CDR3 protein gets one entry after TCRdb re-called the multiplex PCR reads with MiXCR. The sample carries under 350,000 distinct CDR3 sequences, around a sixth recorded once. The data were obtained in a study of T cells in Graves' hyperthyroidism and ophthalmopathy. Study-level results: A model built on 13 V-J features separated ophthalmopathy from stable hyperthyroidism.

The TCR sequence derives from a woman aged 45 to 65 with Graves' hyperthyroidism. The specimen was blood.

The CDR3 loop is CAWSVQARSPLHF. DNA for the CDR3: TGTGCCTGGAGTGTTCAGGCCAGGTCACCCCTCCACTTT. The chain joins TRBV30 to TRBJ1-6; D is unclear. Germline CDR1 is GTSNPN and CDR2 is SVGIG (reference sequence). The CDR3 loop spans 13 amino acids. Trimming took off 0 bases at V and 10 bases at J, with 10 bases between the two ends.